Sequencing of this TCR beta chain was carried out in a study of T cell responses to AZD1222 COVID-19 vaccine. Regarding the study as a whole: Recipients of two AZD1222 doses showed rising Spike-specific TCR breadth and depth.

CDR3 length: 15 residues. Germline values: CDR1 MDHEN, CDR2 SYDVKM. The V end lost 5 bases, the J end lost 8 bases, and 16 bases lay between the germline ends. Regarding this clone: What it recognizes is unknown.

The method was immunoSEQ multiplex PCR; TCRdb's version includes in-frame clones alone and lacks a portion of them. The sample contains 150,000 or so clones, less than 95% of which appear only once. Sequenced material: peripheral blood, taken on day 0 of AZD1222 vaccination. The V gene is TRBV28, the J gene TRBJ1-6, with D perhaps matching TRBD1 (5 bases). The source is an adult in good health. CDR3 in DNA: TGTGCCAGCAGTGCAGCCTCAGGGCCCTATTCACCCCTCCACTTT. It is translated as CASSAASGPYSPLHF.